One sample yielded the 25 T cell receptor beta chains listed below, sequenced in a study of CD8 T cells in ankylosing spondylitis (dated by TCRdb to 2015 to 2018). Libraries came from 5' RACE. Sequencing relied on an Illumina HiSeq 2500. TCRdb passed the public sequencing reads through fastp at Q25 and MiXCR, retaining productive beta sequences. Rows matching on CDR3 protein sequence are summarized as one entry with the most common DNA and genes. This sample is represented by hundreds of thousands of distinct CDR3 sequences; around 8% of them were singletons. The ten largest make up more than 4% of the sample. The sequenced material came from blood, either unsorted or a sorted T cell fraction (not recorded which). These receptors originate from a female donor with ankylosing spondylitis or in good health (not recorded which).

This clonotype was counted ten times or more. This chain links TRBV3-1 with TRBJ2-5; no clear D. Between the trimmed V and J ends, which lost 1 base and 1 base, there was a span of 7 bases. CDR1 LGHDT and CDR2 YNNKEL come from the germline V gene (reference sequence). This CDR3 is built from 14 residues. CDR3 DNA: TGTGCCAGCAGCCAAGTCGGTTTCCAAGAGACCCAGTACTTC. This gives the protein CASSQVGFQETQYF.

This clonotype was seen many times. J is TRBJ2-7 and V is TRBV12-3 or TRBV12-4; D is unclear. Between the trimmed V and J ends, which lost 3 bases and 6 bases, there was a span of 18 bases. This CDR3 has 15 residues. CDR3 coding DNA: TGTGCCAGCAGTTTCCGACTCCATAGGGCGACCGAGCAGTACTTC. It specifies CASSFRLHRATEQYF.

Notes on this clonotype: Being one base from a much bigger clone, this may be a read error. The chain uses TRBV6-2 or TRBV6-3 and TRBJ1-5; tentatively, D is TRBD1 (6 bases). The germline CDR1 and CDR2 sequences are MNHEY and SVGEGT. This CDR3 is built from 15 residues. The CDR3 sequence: CASSIETGSNHPQHF. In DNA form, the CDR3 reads TGTGCCAGCAGTATTGAGACAGGTAGCAATCACCCCCAGCATTTT.

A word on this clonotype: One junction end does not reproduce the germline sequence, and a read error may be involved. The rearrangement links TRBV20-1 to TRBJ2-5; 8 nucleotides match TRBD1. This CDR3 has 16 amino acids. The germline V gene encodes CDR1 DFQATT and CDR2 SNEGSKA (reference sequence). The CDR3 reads CCARPFTRGRGETQYF. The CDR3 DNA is TGCTGTGCTAGACCTTTTACCAGGGGGCGAGGAGAGACCCAGTACTTC.

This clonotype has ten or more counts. The CDR3 DNA follows: TGTGCCAGCAGCCCCCATATTTCAGAGCAGTTCTTC. The encoded protein is CASSPHISEQFF. V gene TRBV7-2 combines with J gene TRBJ2-1; D ambiguous. Germline lookup yields CDR1 SGHTA and CDR2 FQGNSA. CDR3 length: 12 amino acids. Trimming left V 5 bases short and J 10 bases short, with 12 bases between.

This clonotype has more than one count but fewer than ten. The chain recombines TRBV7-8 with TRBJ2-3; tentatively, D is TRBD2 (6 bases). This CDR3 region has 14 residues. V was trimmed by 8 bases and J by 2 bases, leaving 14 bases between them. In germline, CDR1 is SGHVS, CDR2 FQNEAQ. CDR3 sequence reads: CASHTAGITDTQYF. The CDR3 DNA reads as TGTGCCAGCCATACCGCGGGAATCACAGATACGCAGTATTTT.

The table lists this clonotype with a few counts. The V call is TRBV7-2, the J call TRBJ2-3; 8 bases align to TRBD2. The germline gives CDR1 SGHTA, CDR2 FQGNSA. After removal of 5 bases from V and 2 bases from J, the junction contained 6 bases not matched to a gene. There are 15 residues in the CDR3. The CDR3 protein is CASSDVAGITDTQYF. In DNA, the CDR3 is TGTGCCAGCAGCGACGTAGCGGGAATCACAGATACGCAGTATTTT.

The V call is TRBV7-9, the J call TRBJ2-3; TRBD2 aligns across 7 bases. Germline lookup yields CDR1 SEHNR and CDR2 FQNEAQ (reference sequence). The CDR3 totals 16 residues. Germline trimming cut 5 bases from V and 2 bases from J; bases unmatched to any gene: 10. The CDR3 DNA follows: TGTGCCAGCAGCATAACGTTAGGGACTACCACAGATACGCAGTATTTT. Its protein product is CASSITLGTTTDTQYF.

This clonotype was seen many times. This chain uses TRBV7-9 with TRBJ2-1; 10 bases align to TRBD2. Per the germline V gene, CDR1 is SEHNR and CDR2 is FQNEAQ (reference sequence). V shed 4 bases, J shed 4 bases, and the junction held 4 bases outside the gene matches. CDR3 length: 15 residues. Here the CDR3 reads CASSSAGGRYNEQFF. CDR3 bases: TGTGCCAGCAGCTCAGCGGGAGGGCGGTACAATGAGCAGTTCTTC.

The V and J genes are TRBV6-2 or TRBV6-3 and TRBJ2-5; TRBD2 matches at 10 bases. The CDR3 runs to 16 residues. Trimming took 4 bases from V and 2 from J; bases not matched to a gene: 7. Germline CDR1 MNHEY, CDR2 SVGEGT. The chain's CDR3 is CASSFLAGVGQETQYF. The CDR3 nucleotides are TGTGCCAGCAGTTTCCTAGCGGGAGTTGGGCAAGAGACCCAGTACTTC.

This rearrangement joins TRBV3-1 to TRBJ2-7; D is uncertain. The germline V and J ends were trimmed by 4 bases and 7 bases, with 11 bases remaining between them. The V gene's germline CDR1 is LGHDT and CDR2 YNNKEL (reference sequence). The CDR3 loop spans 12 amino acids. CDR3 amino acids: CASSRAEVEQYF. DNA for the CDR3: TGTGCCAGCAGCCGCGCTGAGGTTGAGCAGTACTTC.

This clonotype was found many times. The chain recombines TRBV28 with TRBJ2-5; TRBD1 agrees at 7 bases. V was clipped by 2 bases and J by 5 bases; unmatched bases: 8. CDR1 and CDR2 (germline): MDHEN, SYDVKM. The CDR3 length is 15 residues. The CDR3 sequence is CASSLLQGIVETQYF. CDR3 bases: TGTGCCAGCAGTTTACTACAGGGGATCGTCGAGACCCAGTACTTC. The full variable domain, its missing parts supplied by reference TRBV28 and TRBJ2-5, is DVKVTQSSRYLVKRTGEKVFLECVQDMDHENMFWYRQDPGLGLRLIYFSYDVKMKEKGDIPEGYSVSREKKERFSLILESASTNQTSMYLCASSLLQGIVETQYFGPGTRLLVL.

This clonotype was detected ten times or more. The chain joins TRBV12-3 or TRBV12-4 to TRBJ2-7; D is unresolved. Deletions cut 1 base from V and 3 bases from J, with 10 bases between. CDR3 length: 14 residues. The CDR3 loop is CASSLGWASYEQYF. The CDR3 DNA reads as TGTGCCAGCAGTTTAGGGTGGGCTAGCTACGAGCAGTACTTC.

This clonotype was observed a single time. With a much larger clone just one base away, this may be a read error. CDR3 amino acids: CAGSLAWETQYF. The CDR3 region has the DNA TGTGCCGGCAGCTTAGCTTGGGAGACCCAGTACTTC. This chain links TRBV7-6 with TRBJ2-5, with unresolved D. Germline V lookup: CDR1 SGHVS, CDR2 FNYEAQ. The CDR3 spans 12 residues.

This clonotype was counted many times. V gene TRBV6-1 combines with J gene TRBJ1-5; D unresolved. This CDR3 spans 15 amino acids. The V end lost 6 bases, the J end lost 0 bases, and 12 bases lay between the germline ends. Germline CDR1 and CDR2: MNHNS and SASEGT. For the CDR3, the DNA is TGTGCCAGCAGCCTGGAGGTTGATAGCAATCAGCCCCAGCATTTT. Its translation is CASSLEVDSNQPQHF.

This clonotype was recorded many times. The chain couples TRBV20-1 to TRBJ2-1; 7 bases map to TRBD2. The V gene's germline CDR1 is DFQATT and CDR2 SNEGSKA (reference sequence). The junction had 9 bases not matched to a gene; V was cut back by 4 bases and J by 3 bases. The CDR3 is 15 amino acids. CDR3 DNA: TGCAGTGCTATTCCCGGGACTACGAACTACAATGAGCAGTTCTTC. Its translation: CSAIPGTTNYNEQFF.

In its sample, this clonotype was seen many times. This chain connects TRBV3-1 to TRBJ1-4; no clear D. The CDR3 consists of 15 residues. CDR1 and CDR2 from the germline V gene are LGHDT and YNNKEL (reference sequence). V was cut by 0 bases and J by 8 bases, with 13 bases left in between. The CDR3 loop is CASSQERNAWEKLFF. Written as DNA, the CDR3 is TGTGCCAGCAGCCAAGAGAGGAATGCCTGGGAAAAACTGTTTTTT.

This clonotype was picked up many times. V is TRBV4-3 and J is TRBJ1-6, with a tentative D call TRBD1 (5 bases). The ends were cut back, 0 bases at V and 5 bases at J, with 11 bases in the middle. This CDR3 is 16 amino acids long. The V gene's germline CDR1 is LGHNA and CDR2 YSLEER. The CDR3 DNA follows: TGCGCCAGCAGCCAAGACCGGCAGGGCAATAATTCACCCCTCCACTTT. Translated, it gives CASSQDRQGNNSPLHF.

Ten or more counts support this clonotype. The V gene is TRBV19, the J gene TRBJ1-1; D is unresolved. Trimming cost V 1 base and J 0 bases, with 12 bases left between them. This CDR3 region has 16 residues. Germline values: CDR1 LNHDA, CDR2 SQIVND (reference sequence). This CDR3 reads CASSIGRRIMNTEAFF. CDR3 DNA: TGTGCCAGTAGTATAGGGAGACGGATTATGAACACTGAAGCTTTCTTT.

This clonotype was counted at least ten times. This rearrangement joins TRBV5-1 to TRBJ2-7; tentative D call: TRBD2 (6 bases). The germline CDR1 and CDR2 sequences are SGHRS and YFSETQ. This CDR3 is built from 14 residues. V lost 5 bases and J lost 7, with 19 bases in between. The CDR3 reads CASRLHGGAREQYF. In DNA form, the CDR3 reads TGCGCCAGCAGATTGCACGGGGGAGCGAGAGAGCAGTACTTC.

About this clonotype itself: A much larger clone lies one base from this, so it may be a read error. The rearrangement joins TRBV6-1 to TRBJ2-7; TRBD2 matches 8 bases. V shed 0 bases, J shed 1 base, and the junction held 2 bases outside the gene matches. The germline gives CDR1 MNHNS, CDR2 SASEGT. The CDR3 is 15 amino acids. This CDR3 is CASSEATSGSYEQYF. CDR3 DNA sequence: TGTGCCAGCAGTGAAGCCACTAGCGGTTCCTACGAGCAGTACTTC.

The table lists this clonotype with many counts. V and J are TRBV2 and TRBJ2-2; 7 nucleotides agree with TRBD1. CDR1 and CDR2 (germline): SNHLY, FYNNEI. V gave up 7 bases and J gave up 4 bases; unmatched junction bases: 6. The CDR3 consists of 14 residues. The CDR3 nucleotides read TGTGCCAGCACTAACAGGGGAGTCACCGGGGAGCTGTTTTTT. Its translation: CASTNRGVTGELFF.

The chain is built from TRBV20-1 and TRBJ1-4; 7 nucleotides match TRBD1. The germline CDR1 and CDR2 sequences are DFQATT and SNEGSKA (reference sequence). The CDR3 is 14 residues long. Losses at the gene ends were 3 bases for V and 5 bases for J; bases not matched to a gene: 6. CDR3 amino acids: CSASWGQTNEKLFF. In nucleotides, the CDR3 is TGCAGTGCTAGCTGGGGACAGACAAATGAAAAACTGTTTTTT.

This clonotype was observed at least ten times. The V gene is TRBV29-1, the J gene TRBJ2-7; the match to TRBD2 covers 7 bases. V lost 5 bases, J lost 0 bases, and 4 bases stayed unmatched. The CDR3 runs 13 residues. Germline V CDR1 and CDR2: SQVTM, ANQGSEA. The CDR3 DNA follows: TGCAGCGTTACGTCTAGCGGCTCCTACGAGCAGTACTTC. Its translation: CSVTSSGSYEQYF.

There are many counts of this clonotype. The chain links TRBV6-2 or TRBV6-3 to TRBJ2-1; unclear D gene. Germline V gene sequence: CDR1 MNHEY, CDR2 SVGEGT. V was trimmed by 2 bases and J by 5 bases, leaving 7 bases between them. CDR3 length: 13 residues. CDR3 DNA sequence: TGTGCCAGCAGTTACCCCCCAAACAATGAGCAGTTCTTC. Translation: CASSYPPNNEQFF.